This entry describes one T cell receptor beta chain. Combining a sample-barcoded 5' primer with a J-beta primer mix, a second PCR ran for 7 to 11 cycles. Paired-end reads containing CDR3 totaled no fewer than 2.5 million for each sample. TCRdb re-called the 5' RACE reads through MiXCR, storing one row per CDR3 protein. The sample contains hundreds of thousands of distinct CDR3 sequences, around two fifths of which appear only once. The ends were cut back, 3 bases at V and 6 bases at J, with 12 bases in the middle. CDR1 is LGHDT and CDR2 is YNNKEL in the germline V gene (reference sequence). The CDR3 contains 14 residues. These data come from a study of blood T cells in healthy people across ages.

The gene calls are TRBV3-1 and TRBJ2-1; perhaps TRBD1 as D (5 bases). The clonotype was recovered from a man aged 80 or over in good health. Sequenced material: blood. Here the CDR3 DNA reads TGTGCCAGCAGCCAGTCCAGGGCCCTCAATGAGCAGTTCTTC. This sequence encodes CASSQSRALNEQFF.